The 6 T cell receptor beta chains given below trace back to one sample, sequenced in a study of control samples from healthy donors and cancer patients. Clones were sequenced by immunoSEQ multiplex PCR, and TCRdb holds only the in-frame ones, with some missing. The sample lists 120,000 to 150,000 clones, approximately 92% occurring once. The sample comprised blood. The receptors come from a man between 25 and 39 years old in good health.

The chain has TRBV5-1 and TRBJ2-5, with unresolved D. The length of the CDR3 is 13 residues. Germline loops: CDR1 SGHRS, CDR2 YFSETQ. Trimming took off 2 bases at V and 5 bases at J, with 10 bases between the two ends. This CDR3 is CASSLGITETQYF. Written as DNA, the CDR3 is TGCGCCAGCAGCTTAGGGATAACGGAGACCCAGTACTTC.

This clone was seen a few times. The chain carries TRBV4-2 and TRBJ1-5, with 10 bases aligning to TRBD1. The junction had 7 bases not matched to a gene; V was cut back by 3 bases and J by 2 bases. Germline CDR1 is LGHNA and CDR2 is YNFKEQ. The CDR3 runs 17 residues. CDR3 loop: CASSQAMGTGGNQPQHF. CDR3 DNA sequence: TGTGCCAGCAGCCAGGCTATGGGGACAGGGGGCAATCAGCCCCAGCATTTT.

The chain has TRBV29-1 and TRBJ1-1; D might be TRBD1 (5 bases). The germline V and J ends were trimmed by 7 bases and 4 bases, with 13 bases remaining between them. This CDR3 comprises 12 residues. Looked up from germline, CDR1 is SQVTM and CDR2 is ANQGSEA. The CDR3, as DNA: TGCAGCGCCGAAGGGGCGGGCACTGAAGCTTTCTTT. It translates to CSAEGAGTEAFF.

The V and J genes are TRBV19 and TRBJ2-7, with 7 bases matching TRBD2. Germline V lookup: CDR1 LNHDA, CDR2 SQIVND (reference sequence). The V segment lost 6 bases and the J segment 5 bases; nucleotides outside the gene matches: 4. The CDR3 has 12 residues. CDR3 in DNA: TGTGCCAGTAGCGGGGGGATCAACGAGCAGTACTTC. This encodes CASSGGINEQYF.

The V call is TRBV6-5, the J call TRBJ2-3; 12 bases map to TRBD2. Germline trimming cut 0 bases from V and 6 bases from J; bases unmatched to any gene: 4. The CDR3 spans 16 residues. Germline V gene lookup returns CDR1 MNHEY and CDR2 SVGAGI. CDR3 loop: CASSYSASGGEDTQYF. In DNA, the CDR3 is TGTGCCAGCAGTTACTCGGCTAGCGGGGGGGAGGATACGCAGTATTTT.

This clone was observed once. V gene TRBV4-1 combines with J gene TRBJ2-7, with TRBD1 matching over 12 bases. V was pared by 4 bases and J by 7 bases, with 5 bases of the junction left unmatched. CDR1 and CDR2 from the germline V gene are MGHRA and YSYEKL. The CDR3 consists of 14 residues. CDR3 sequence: CASSLGTGGDEQYF. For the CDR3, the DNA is TGCGCCAGCAGCCTAGGGACAGGGGGCGATGAGCAGTACTTC.